The source of this TCR beta chain is a study of CD8+ T cells in alopecia areata (dated by TCRdb to about 2018). Context from the whole study: Treated patients were enrolled in an open-label pilot trial of oral tofacitinib, 5 to 10 mg twice daily, for moderate-to-severe alopecia areata. Patients on tofacitinib were biopsied at baseline and after 4 and 24 weeks of treatment, and several of the patients also had a later scalp biopsy. Amplification of TCRbeta CDR3 regions was done by immunoSEQ multiplex PCR using 35 Vbeta forward primers and 13 Jbeta reverse primers. In both human patients and the C3H/HeJ mouse model, the study applied high-throughput TCRbeta sequencing to look at T cell clonal expansion in alopecia areata. RNA was obtained with the PAXgene miRNA kit for fixed scalp, the miRNeasy kit for PBMCs, and the RNeasy kit for mouse skin. On the human side, TCRbeta sequencing was run on scalp tissue and on sorted CD4+ and CD8+ peripheral blood T cells from healthy controls and from alopecia areata patients with either patchy or totalis/universalis disease. Patients stayed on tofacitinib for 6 to 18 months and then had 6 months of follow-up off drug so that delayed response and recurrence could be assessed. Scalp clonality was compared among normal scalp (n=4), patchy alopecia areata scalp (n=8), and alopecia totalis/universalis scalp (n=8). Overall results and qualifications from the work: Scalp TCR repertoire analysis is complicated because resident alphabeta T cells in normal human skin are also sequenced, whereas mouse skin is dominated by gammadelta T cells. Shared TCR sequences between patients were less evident than in mice, which may be partly attributable to HLA diversity in the patient population. Higher clonality and more expanded CD8+ clones were observed in lesional scalp than in normal scalp, particularly in alopecia totalis/universalis, a finding suggestive of antigenic drive.

The library was prepared using the immunoSEQ multiplex PCR assay. RNA was extracted from all samples and reverse transcribed into cDNA, which served as template for TCR sequencing. SuperScript III was used for first-strand cDNA synthesis, primed with a 2:1 mix of oligo-dT and random hexamers. A synthetic immune receptor repertoire was used to gauge amplification bias, and whatever bias remained was removed computationally. Turning to the authors' computational methods: Raw reads were preprocessed for error removal, and CDR3 was defined according to IMGT conventions as running from the conserved cysteine to phenylalanine. Clonality was computed by normalizing Shannon entropy by log2 of the number of productive unique TCRs and subtracting the result from 1. Scalp TCRbeta sequences were cross-referenced with sorted blood CD4 and CD8 repertoires so that the CD4 or CD8 identity of scalp clones could be inferred. Not all clones reach the TCRdb copy of this immuneACCESS table, which keeps in-frame sequences only. Checked studies attribute under half of the gap to unresolved V genes and leave the rest unexplained. V, J and clone size are taken as reported in that table, and D and trimming were inferred from the DNA itself. This sample is represented by 150,000 to 200,000 clones; about 60% of them were singletons. The top ten constitute around 15% of the sample.

This clone was seen more than once but under ten times. The clone's antigen remains unknown. The sample holds no much larger clone one base away, and base qualities are not on file. CDR3 length: 16 amino acids, cysteine to phenylalanine. Only the CDR3 DNA stays, 48 bases, in frame from base 1. The germline V gene yields SGDLS for CDR1 and YYNGEE for CDR2. Cut back by 3 bases and 1 base, the V and J ends lie 15 bases apart. In the paper's terms, the time point label means: baseline before oral tofacitinib. Lesional scalp punch biopsies and peripheral blood were collected from alopecia areata patients. PBMCs were isolated by density centrifugation and stained for CD3, CD4 and CD8, and CD4+ and CD8+ T cells were sorted on a FACSAria.

The rearrangement combines TRBV9 with TRBJ2-3, with a weak D call of TRBD1 (7 bases match). The material sequenced was CD4+ T cells sorted from blood, taken at week 0. The TCR was taken from a human donor with alopecia areata. The DNA sequence reads TGTGCCAGCAGCGCAGGGGGGACCCTCGGCACAGATACGCAGTATTTT. Protein translation: CASSAGGTLGTDTQYF. Beyond the CDR3, the reference TRBV9 and TRBJ2-3 genes provide the residues; the full variable domain reads: DSGVTQTPKHLITATGQRVTLRCSPRSGDLSVYWYQQSLDQGLQFLIQYYNGEERAKGNILERFSAQQFPDLHSELNLSSLELGDSALYFCASSAGGTLGTDTQYFGPGTRLTVL.